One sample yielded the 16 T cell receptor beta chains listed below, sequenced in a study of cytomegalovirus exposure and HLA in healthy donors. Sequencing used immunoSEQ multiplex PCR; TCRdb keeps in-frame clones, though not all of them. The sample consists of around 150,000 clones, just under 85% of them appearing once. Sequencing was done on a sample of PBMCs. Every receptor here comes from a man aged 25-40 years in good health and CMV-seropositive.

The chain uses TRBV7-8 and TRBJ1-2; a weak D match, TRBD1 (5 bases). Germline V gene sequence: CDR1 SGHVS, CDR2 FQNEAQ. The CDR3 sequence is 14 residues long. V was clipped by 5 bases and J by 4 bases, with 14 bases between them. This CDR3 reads CASSPDIGSYGYTF. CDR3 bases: TGTGCCAGCAGCCCGGACATTGGAAGCTATGGCTACACCTTC.

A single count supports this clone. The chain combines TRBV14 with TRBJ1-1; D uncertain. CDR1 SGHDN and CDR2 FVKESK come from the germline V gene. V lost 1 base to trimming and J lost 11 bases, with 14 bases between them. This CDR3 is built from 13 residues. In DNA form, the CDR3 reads TGTGCCAGCAGCCAAGTCGCGCTAGGAAGGGCTTTCTTT. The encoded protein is CASSQVALGRAFF.

CDR3 DNA: TGTGCCAGCAGTTTATCGAATGCAGGGCGCACTGAAGCTTTCTTT. This encodes CASSLSNAGRTEAFF. This chain uses TRBV27 with TRBJ1-1; TRBD1 is a possible D gene (5 bases). This CDR3 has 15 residues. The ends were cut back, 0 bases at V and 4 bases at J, with 12 bases in the middle. CDR1 and CDR2 from the germline V gene are MNHEY and SMNVEV (reference sequence).

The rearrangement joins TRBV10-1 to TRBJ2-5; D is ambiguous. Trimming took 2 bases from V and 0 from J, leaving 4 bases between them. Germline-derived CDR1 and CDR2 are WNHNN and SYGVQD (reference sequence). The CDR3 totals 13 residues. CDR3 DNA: TGCGCCAGCAGTGAGGACAACCAAGAGACCCAGTACTTC. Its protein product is CASSEDNQETQYF.

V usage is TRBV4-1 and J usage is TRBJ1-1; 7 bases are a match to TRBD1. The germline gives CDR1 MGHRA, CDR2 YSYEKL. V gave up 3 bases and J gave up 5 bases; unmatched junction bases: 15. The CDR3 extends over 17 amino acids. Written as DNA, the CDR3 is TGCGCCAGCAGCCAGGGGTTGACAGGGCCCCGAGGAACTGAAGCTTTCTTT. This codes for CASSQGLTGPRGTEAFF.

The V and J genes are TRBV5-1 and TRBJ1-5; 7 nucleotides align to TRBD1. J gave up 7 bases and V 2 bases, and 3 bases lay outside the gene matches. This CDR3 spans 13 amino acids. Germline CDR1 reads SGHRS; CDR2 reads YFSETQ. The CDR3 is CASSFNRGQPQHF. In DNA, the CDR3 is TGCGCCAGCAGCTTCAACAGGGGACAGCCCCAGCATTTT.

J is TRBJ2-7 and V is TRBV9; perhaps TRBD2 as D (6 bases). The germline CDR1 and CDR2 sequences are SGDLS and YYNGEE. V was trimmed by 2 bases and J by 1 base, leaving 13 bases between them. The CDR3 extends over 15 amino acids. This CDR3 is CASSVGTHLSYEQYF. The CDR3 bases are TGTGCCAGCAGCGTCGGGACTCACTTGTCCTACGAGCAGTACTTC.

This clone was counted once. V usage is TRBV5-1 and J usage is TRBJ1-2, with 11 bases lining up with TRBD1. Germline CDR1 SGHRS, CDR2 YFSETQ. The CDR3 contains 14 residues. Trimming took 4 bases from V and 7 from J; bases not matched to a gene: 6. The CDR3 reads CASSQGQGEGGYTF. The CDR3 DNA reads TGCGCCAGCAGCCAGGGACAGGGGGAGGGTGGCTACACCTTC.

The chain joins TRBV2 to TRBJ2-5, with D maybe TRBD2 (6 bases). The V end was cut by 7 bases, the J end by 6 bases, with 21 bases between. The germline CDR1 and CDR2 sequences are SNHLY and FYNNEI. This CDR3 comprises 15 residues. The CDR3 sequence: CASISEGRRGKTQYF. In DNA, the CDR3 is TGTGCCAGCATTTCTGAAGGTCGCCGGGGGAAGACCCAGTACTTC.

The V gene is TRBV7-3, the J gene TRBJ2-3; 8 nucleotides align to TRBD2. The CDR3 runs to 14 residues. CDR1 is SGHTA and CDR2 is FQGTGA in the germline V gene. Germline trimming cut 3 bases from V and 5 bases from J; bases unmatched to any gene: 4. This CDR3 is CASSFSGEIDTQYF. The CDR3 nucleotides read TGTGCCAGCAGCTTTAGCGGGGAGATAGATACGCAGTATTTT.

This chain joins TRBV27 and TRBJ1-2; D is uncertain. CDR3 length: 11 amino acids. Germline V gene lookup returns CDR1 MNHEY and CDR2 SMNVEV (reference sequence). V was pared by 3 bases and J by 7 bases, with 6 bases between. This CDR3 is CASSFGGGYTF. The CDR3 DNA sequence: TGTGCCAGCAGTTTTGGCGGTGGCTACACCTTC.

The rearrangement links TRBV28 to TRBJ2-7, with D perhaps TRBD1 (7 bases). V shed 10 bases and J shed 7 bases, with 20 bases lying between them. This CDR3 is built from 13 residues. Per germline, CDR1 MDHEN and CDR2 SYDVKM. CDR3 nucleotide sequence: TGTGCCACATTTAGACAGGGAGGAGGGGAGCAGTACTTC. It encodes CATFRQGGGEQYF.

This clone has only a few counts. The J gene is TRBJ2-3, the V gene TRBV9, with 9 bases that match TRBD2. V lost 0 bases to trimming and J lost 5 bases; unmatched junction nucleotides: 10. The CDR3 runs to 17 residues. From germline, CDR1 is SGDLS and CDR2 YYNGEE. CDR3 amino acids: CASSVEGSGRKRDTQYF. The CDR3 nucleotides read TGTGCCAGCAGCGTAGAAGGTAGCGGGAGAAAGAGAGATACGCAGTATTTT. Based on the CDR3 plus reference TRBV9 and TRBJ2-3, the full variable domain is DSGVTQTPKHLITATGQRVTLRCSPRSGDLSVYWYQQSLDQGLQFLIQYYNGEERAKGNILERFSAQQFPDLHSELNLSSLELGDSALYFCASSVEGSGRKRDTQYFGPGTRLTVL.

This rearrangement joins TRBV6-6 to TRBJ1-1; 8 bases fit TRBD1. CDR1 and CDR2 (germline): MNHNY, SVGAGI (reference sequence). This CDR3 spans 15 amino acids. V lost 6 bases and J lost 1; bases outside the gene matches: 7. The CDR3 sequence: CASRPGQGSNTEAFF. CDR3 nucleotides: TGTGCCAGCAGGCCCGGACAGGGATCGAACACTGAAGCTTTCTTT.

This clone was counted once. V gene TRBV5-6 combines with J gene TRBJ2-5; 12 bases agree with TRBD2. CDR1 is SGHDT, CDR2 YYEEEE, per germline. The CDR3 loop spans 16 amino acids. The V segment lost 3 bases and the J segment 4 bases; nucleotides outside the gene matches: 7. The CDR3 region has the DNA TGTGCCAGCAGCTCGGGACTAGCGGGTTTCGGAGAGACCCAGTACTTC. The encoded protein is CASSSGLAGFGETQYF.

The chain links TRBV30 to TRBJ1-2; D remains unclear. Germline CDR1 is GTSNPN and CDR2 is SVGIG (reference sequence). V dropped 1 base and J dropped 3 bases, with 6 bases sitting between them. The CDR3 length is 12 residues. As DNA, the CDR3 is TGTGCCTGGAGTGGACACGACTATGGCTACACCTTC. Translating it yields CAWSGHDYGYTF.